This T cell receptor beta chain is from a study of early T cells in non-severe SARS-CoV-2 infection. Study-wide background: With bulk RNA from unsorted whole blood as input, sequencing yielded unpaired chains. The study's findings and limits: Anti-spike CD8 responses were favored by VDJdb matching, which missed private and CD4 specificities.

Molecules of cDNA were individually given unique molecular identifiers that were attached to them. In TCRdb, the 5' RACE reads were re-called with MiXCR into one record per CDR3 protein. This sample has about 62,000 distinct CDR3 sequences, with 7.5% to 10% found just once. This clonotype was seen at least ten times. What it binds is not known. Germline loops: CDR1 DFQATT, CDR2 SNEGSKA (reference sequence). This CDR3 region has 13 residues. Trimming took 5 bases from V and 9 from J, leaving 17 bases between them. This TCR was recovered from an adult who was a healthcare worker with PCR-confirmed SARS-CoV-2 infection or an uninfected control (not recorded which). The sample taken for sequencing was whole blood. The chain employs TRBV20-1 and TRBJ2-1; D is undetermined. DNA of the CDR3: TGCAGTGCTCCCCCCCCGGGTCGTCCTGAGCAGTTCTTC. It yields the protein CSAPPPGRPEQFF.